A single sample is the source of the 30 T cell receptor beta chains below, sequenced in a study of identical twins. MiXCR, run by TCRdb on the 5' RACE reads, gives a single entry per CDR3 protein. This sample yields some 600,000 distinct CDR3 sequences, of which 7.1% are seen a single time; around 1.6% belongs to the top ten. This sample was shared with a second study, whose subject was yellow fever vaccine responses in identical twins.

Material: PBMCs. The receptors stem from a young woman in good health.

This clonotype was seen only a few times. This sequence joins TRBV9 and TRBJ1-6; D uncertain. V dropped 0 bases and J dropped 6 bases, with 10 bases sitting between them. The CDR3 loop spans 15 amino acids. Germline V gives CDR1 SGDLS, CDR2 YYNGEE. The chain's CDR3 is CASSVGVLPNSPLHF. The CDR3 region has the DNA TGTGCCAGCAGCGTAGGGGTGCTGCCTAATTCACCCCTCCACTTT.

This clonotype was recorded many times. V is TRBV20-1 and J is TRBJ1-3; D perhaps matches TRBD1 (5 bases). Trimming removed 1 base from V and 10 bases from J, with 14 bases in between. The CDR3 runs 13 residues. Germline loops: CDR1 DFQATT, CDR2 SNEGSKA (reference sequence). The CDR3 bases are TGCAGTGCTAGAGCCCCAGGGTTACAAACCATATATTTT. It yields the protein CSARAPGLQTIYF.

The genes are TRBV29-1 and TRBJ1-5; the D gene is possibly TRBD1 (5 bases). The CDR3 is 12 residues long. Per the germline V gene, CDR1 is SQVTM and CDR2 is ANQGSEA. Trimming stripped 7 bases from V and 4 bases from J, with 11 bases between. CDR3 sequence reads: CSAAGPNQPQHF. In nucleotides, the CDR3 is TGCAGCGCGGCAGGGCCGAATCAGCCCCAGCATTTT.

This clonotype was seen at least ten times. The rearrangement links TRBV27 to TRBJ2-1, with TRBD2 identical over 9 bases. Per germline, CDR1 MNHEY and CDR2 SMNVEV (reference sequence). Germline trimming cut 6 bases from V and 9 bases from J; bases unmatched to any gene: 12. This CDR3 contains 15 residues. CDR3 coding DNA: TGTGCCAGCAGGAGAATCGGCGGGGGGGCGGTTGAGCAGTTCTTC. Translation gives CASRRIGGGAVEQFF.

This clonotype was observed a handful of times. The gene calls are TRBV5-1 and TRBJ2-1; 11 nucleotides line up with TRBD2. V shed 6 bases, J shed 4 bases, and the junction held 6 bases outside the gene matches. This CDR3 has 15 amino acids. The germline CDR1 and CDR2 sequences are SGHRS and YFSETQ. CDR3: CASTPTSGSYNEQFF. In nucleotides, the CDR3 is TGCGCCAGCACCCCAACTAGCGGGAGTTACAATGAGCAGTTCTTC.

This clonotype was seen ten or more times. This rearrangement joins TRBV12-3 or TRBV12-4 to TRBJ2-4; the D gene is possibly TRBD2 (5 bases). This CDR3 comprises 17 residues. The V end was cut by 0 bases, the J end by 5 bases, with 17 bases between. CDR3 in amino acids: CASSLARVGMFENIQYF. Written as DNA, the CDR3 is TGTGCCAGCAGTTTAGCGCGGGTAGGAATGTTCGAAAACATTCAGTACTTC.

The CDR3 protein is CASSQDWGTEAFF. The CDR3, as DNA: TGTGCCAGCAGCCAGGACTGGGGTACTGAAGCTTTCTTT. The V call is TRBV11-2, the J call TRBJ1-1; no clear D gene. V was shortened by 5 bases and J by 5 bases, with 12 bases between the two germline ends. The CDR3 consists of 13 residues. In germline, CDR1 is SGHAT, CDR2 FQNNGV.

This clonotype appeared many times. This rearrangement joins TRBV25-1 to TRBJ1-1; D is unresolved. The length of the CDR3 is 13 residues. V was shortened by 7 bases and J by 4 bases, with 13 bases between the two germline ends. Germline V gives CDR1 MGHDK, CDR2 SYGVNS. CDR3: CASTDRFSTEAFF. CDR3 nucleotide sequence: TGTGCCAGCACAGACCGATTTTCCACTGAAGCTTTCTTT.

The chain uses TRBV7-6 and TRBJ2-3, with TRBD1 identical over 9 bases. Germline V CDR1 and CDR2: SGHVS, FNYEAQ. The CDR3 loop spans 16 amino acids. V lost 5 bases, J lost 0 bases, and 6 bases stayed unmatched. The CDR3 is CASSLRQGVSTDTQYF. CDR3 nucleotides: TGTGCCAGCAGCCTACGACAGGGGGTGAGCACAGATACGCAGTATTTT.

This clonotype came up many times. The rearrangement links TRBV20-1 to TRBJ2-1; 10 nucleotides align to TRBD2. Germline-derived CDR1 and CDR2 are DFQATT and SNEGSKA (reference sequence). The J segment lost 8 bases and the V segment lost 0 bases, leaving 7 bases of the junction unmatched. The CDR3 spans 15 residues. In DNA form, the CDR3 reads TGCAGTGCTAGAGACCTAGCGGGAGTCCCCCATGAGCAGTTCTTC. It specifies CSARDLAGVPHEQFF.

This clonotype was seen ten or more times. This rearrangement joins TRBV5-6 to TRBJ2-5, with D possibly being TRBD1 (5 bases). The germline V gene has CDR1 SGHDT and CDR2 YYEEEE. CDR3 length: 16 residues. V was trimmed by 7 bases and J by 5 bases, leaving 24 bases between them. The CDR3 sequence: CASDRQSAPLGETQYF. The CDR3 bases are TGTGCCAGCGATAGACAGTCGGCCCCCTTAGGGGAGACCCAGTACTTC.

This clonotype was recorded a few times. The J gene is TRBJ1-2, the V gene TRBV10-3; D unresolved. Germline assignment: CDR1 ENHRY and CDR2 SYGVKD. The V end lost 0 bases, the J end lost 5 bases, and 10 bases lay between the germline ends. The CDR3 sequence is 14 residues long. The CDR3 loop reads CAISESAESYGYTF. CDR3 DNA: TGTGCCATCAGTGAGTCCGCGGAGTCATATGGCTACACCTTC.

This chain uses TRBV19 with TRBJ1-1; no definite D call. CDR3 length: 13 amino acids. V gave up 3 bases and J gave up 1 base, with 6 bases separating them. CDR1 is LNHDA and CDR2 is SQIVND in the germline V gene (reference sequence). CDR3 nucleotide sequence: TGTGCCAGTAGTATCTCTAAGAACACTGAAGCTTTCTTT. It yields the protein CASSISKNTEAFF.

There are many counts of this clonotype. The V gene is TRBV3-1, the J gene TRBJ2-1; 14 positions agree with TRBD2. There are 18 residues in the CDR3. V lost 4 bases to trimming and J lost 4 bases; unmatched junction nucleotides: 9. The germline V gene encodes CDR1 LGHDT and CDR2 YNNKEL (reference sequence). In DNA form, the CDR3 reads TGTGCCAGCAGCCCGCTTCCTGGGACTAGCGGGGGTTACAATGAGCAGTTCTTC. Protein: CASSPLPGTSGGYNEQFF.

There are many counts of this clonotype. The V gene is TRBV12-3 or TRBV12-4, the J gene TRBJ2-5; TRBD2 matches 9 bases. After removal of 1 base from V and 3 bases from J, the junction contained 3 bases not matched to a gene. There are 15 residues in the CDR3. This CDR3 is CASSLGGGGKETQYF. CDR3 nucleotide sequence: TGTGCCAGCAGTTTAGGCGGGGGGGGCAAAGAGACCCAGTACTTC.

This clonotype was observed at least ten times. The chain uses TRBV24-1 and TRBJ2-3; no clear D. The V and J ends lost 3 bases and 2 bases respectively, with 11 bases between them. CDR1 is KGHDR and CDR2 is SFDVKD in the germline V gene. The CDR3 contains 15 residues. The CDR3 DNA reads TGTGCCACCAGTGATCAGACCGGAAACACAGATACGCAGTATTTT. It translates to CATSDQTGNTDTQYF.

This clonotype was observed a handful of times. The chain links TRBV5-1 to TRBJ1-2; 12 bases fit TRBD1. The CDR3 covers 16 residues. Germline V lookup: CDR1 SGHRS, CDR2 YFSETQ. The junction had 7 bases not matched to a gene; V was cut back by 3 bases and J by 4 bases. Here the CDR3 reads CASSYGDRGRFYGYTF. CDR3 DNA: TGCGCCAGCAGCTACGGGGACAGGGGGCGTTTCTATGGCTACACCTTC.

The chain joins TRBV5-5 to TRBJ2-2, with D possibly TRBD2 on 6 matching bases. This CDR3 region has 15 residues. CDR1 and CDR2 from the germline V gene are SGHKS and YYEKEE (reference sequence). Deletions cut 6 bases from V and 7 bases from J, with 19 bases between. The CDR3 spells CASTPSPSEVGELFF. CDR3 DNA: TGTGCCAGCACCCCTTCCCCTAGCGAGGTCGGGGAGCTGTTTTTT.

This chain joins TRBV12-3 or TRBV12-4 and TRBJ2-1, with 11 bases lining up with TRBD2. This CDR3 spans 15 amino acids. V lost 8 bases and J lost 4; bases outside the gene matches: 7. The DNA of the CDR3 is TGTGCCAGCCAACCTCTAGCGGGAGGTTACAATGAGCAGTTCTTC. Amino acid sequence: CASQPLAGGYNEQFF.

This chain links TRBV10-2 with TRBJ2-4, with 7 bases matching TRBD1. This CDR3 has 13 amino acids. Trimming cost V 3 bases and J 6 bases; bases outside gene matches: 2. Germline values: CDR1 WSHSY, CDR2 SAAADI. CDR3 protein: CASSEQGLNIQYF. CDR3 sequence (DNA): TGCGCCAGCAGTGAACAGGGGTTAAACATTCAGTACTTC.

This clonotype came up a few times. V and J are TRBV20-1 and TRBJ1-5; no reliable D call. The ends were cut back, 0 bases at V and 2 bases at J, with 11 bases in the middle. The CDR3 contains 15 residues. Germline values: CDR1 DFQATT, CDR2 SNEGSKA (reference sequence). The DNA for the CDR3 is TGCAGTGCTAGAGATTGGGGAGCAGGCAATCAGCCCCAGCATTTT. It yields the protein CSARDWGAGNQPQHF.

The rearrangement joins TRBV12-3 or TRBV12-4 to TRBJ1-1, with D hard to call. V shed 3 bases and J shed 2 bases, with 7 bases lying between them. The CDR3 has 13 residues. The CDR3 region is CASSFYGNTEAFF. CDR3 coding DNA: TGTGCCAGCAGTTTTTATGGAAACACTGAAGCTTTCTTT.

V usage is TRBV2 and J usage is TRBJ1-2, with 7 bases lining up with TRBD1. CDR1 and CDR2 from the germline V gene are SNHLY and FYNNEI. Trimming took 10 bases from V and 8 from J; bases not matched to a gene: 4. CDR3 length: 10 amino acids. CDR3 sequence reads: CATRTGGYTF. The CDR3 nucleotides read TGTGCCACCAGGACAGGCGGCTACACCTTC.

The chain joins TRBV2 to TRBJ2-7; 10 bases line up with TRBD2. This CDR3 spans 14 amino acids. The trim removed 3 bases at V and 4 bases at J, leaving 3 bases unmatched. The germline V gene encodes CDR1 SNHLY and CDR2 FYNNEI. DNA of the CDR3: TGTGCCAGCAGTGACCCTAGCGGGAGATACGAGCAGTACTTC. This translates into CASSDPSGRYEQYF.

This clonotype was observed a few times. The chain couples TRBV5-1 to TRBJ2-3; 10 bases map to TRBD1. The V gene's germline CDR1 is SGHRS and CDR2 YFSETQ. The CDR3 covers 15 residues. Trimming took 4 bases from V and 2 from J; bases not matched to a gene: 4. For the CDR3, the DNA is TGCGCCAGCAGCATAGGACAGGGGGACACAGATACGCAGTATTTT. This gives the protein CASSIGQGDTDTQYF.

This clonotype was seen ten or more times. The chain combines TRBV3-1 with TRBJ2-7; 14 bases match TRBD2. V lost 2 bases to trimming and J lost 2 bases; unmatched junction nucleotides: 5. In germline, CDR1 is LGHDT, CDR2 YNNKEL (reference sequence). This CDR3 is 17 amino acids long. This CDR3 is CASSQKPGLAGAYEQYV. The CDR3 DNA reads TGTGCCAGCAGCCAAAAACCGGGACTAGCGGGGGCCTACGAGCAGTACGTC.

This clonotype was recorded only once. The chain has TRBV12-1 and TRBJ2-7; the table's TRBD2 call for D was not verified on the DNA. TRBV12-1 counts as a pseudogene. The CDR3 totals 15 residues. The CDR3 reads CASTSGTSGTYEQYV. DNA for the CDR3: TGTGCCAGCACCTCCGGGACTAGCGGCACCTACGAGCAGTACGTC.

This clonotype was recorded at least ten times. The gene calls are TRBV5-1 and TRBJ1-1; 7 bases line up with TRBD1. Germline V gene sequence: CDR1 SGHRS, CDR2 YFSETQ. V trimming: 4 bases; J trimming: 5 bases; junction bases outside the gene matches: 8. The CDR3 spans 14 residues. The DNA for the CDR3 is TGCGCCAGCAGCGTGGAATCAGGGGGAACTGAAGCTTTCTTT. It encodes CASSVESGGTEAFF.

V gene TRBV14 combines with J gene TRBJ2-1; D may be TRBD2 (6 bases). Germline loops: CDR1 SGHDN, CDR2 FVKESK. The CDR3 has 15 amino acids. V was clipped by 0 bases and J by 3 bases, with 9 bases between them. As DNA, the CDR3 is TGTGCCAGCAGCCAAGACGGGGGATTCTACAATGAGCAGTTCTTC. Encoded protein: CASSQDGGFYNEQFF.

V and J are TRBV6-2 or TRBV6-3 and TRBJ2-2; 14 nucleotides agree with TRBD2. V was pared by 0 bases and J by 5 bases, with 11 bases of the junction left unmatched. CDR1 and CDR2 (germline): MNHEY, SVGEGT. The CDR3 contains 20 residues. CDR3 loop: CASSYSIGGLAGAFTGELFF. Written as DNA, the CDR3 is TGTGCCAGCAGTTACTCGATAGGGGGACTAGCGGGAGCCTTTACCGGGGAGCTGTTTTTT.